These 8 T cell receptor beta chains came from one sample sequenced in a study of blood T cell repertoires in COVID-19. Data came from immunoSEQ multiplex PCR; TCRdb stores just in-frame clones and leaves some out. Of some 57,000 clones listed, around 90% are singletons. Sequencing input: peripheral blood. The source of these receptors is a man between 60 and 70 years old with active COVID-19.

A note on this clone: The same CDR3 is also encoded by other DNA sequences in this sample. V usage is TRBV19 and J usage is TRBJ2-7; 8 bases agree with TRBD1. Looked up from germline, CDR1 is LNHDA and CDR2 is SQIVND (reference sequence). The CDR3 runs 14 residues. V was pared by 6 bases and J by 3 bases, with 7 bases of the junction left unmatched. CDR3 amino acids: CASSRDRGIYEQYF. CDR3 DNA sequence: TGTGCCAGTAGCCGAGACAGGGGAATCTACGAGCAGTACTTC.

The chain links TRBV5-1 to TRBJ1-6, with D unresolved. The germline V gene encodes CDR1 SGHRS and CDR2 YFSETQ. Trimming stripped 4 bases from V and 7 bases from J, with 9 bases between. CDR3 length: 13 amino acids. The chain's CDR3 is CASSREGNSPLHF. The CDR3 nucleotides read TGCGCCAGCAGCAGGGAGGGAAATTCACCCCTCCACTTT.

This chain uses TRBV19 with TRBJ1-1; tentatively, D is TRBD1 (6 bases). Looked up from germline, CDR1 is LNHDA and CDR2 is SQIVND (reference sequence). Trimming pared 9 bases from V and 1 base from J, leaving 18 bases between. The length of the CDR3 is 15 residues. CDR3: CASNKDSTRNTEAFF. The CDR3 coding sequence is TGTGCCAGCAATAAGGACAGCACCAGGAACACTGAAGCTTTCTTT.

The chain uses TRBV6-5 and TRBJ1-1, with D possibly TRBD1 on 6 matching bases. Germline CDR1 and CDR2: MNHEY and SVGAGI. Trimming removed 8 bases from V and 1 base from J, with 17 bases in between. This CDR3 spans 15 amino acids. In DNA, the CDR3 is TGTGCCAGCGAGTGGATTCGGACAGAGAACACTGAAGCTTTCTTT. Amino acid sequence: CASEWIRTENTEAFF.

The chain recombines TRBV6-5 with TRBJ1-1; possibly TRBD1 for D (5 bases). The CDR3 runs to 13 residues. The V end was cut by 0 bases, the J end by 7 bases, with 9 bases between. Germline CDR1 reads MNHEY; CDR2 reads SVGAGI. CDR3 amino acids: CASSYSGGREAFF. The CDR3 DNA reads TGTGCCAGCAGTTACTCCGGGGGTCGTGAAGCTTTCTTT.

The gene calls are TRBV2 and TRBJ1-5; TRBD1 aligns across 7 bases. The CDR3 is 14 amino acids. The germline CDR1 and CDR2 sequences are SNHLY and FYNNEI. With 6 bases clipped from V and 7 bases from J, the junction kept 9 bases outside the gene matches. The DNA of the CDR3 is TGTGCCAGCAGACTACAGGGGATTGGACAGCCCCAGCATTTT. Amino acids: CASRLQGIGQPQHF.

The V call is TRBV6-6, the J call TRBJ2-1, with 13 positions matching TRBD2. CDR3 length: 16 residues. V lost 6 bases, J lost 7 bases, and 9 bases stayed unmatched. The germline gives CDR1 MNHNY, CDR2 SVGAGI (reference sequence). DNA for the CDR3: TGTGCCAGCAGCTTCGGACTAGCGGGAGAGAAAAATGAGCAGTTCTTC. Translating gives CASSFGLAGEKNEQFF.

This clone showed up just once. The chain employs TRBV9 and TRBJ1-1; 7 bases line up with TRBD1. CDR1 and CDR2 from the germline V gene are SGDLS and YYNGEE. This CDR3 region has 15 residues. J lost 1 base, V lost 5 bases, and 8 bases had no gene match. The CDR3 loop reads CASRVLTGQNTEAFF. The CDR3 DNA follows: TGTGCCAGCAGGGTTTTGACAGGGCAGAACACTGAAGCTTTCTTT.